The sequence of this T cell receptor (beta chain) was determined in a study of blood T cell repertoires in COVID-19. Clones were read by immunoSEQ multiplex PCR, and TCRdb kept only the in-frame ones, dropping some. This table holds under 250,000 clones, about 80% found once. Input material: peripheral blood. This receptor was taken from a man between 50 and 59 years old with active or convalescent COVID-19.

CDR3 in DNA: TGTGCCAGCAGTGAATTCGGGGGACCTAATTCACCCCTCCACTTT. It yields the protein CASSEFGGPNSPLHF. This chain connects TRBV2 to TRBJ1-6; possibly TRBD1 for D (5 bases). CDR1 SNHLY and CDR2 FYNNEI come from the germline V gene. The CDR3 extends over 15 amino acids. V was shortened by 2 bases and J by 6 bases, with 11 bases between the two germline ends.